Listed below are T cell receptor beta chains from one sample, sequenced in a study of cytomegalovirus exposure and HLA in healthy donors. TCRdb's copy holds only in-frame clones and misses some; the assay was immunoSEQ multiplex PCR. Of roughly 20,000 clones listed, around 77% are singletons. The sequenced sample consisted of PBMCs. Receptors originate from a man aged 55 to 70 in good health and CMV-seronegative. Both conserved end residues are part of each CDR3. Fields, in order: D gene, V gene, J gene, clone size, CDR3 DNA, CDR3 protein. The D gene is left open where the match is weak. Clone size is not always given. Where it is, it says once, few, many or a class for expanded clones.

-,TRBV6-6,TRBJ2-6,few,TGTGCCAGCAGTTATGAGGGTGCTGGGGCCAACGTCCTGACTTTC,CASSYEGAGANVLTF
-,TRBV19,TRBJ1-2,-,TGTGCCAGTAGTTCTTCCGGGACACCCAACTATGGCTACACCTTC,CASSSSGTPNYGYTF
-,TRBV5-1,TRBJ2-3,-,TGCGCCAGCAGCTTGGTCGCAGGGCCAGTCACAGATACGCAGTATTTT,CASSLVAGPVTDTQYF
-,TRBV9,TRBJ1-5,-,TGTGCCAGCAGCCCGTCTGAGGTGGTGCAGCCCCAGCATTTT,CASSPSEVVQPQHF
-,TRBV7-2,TRBJ2-7,once,TGTGCCAGCGGCTCCCCAGGACTGGACGAGCAGTACTTC,CASGSPGLDEQYF
TRBD2,TRBV6-1,TRBJ2-3,-,TGTGCCAGCAGCATAGACAGCGGGAGCGCGGATACGCAGTATTTT,CASSIDSGSADTQYF
-,TRBV18,TRBJ1-4,-,TGTGCCAGCTCACCAACGGTTAATGAAAAACTGTTTTTT,CASSPTVNEKLFF
TRBD1,TRBV6-5,TRBJ1-4,few,TGTGCCAGCCGGACAGGGGGTGAAAAACTGTTTTTT,CASRTGGEKLFF
-,TRBV7-3,TRBJ2-7,-,TGTGCCAGCAGCTTAAGGGCAGAAGACGAGCAGTACTTC,CASSLRAEDEQYF
-,TRBV6-6,TRBJ2-3,-,TGTGCCAGCACCAAGGGGACTGGAGCAGATACGCAGTATTTT,CASTKGTGADTQYF
-,TRBV30,TRBJ2-3,-,TGTGCCTGGAACGGAGGTAGCACAGATACGCAGTATTTT,CAWNGGSTDTQYF